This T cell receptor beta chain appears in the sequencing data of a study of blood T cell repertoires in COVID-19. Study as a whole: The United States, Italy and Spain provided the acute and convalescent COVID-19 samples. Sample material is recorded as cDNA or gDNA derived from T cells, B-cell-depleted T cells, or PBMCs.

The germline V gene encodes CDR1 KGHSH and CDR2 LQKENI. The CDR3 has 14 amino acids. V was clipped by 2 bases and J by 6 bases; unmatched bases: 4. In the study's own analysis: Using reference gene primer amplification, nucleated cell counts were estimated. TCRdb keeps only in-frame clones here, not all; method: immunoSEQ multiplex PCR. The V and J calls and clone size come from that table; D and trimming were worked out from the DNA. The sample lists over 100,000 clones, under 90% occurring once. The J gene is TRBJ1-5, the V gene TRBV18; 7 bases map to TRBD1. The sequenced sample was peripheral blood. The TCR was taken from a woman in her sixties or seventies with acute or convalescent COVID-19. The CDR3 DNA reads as TGTGCCAGCTCACCAGACCAGGGGGGTCAGCCCCAGCATTTT. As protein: CASSPDQGGQPQHF. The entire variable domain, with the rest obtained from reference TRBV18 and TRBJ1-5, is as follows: NAGVMQNPRHLVRRRGQEARLRCSPMKGHSHVYWYRQLPEEGLKFMVYLQKENIIDESGMPKERFSAEFPKEGPSILRIQQVVRGDSAAYFCASSPDQGGQPQHFGDGTRLSIL.